This T cell receptor beta chain emerged from a study of blood T cell repertoires in COVID-19. Study-wide background: The United States, Italy and Spain were the sources of the acute and convalescent COVID-19 samples. The cDNA or gDNA used as material had been derived from T cells, B-cell-depleted T cells, or PBMCs.

Original methodology: The authors estimated nucleated cell counts from reference gene primer amplification. Here immunoSEQ multiplex PCR was the method, and the copy in TCRdb shows in-frame clones only, minus some. That table furnishes V, J and clone size, whereas the DNA furnished D and trimming. Altogether 80,000 to 90,000 clones are present, 85% being singletons, with the ten largest covering approximately 15%. This clone is a singleton in its sample. This TCR was recovered from a woman in her seventies with acute or convalescent COVID-19. The material sequenced was peripheral blood.

The CDR3 bases are TGTGCCTGGAGTGTACGACTGGGACAGAACACCGGGGAGCTGTTTTTT. Translation: CAWSVRLGQNTGELFF. The chain joins TRBV30 to TRBJ2-2; a weak D match, TRBD1 (6 bases). The germline V gene has CDR1 GTSNPN and CDR2 SVGIG (reference sequence). The CDR3 sequence is 16 residues long. Between the trimmed V and J ends, which lost 0 bases and 1 base, there was a span of 12 bases.